This TCR beta chain was profiled in a study of cytomegalovirus exposure and HLA in healthy donors. Study context: The platform used for the roughly 130 validation repertoires matched that of the roughly 630 first-cohort repertoires, a later analysis reported. Study conclusions and caveats: Cytomegalovirus association was listed for around 180 TCR beta chains. CMV antigen specificity of a few CMV-associated chains was confirmed in vitro.

In regard to this clone: Antigen unknown.

Germline CDR1 reads SGHRS; CDR2 reads YFSETQ. V was shortened by 6 bases and J by 8 bases, with 11 bases between the two germline ends. This CDR3 is built from 11 residues. Generated by immunoSEQ multiplex PCR, the TCRdb table keeps only in-frame clones and is missing some. The sample has tens of thousands of clones, 85% to 95% seen once; the top ten hold approximately 1.5%. Sequences were obtained from PBMCs. V and J are TRBV5-1 and TRBJ1-1; TRBD1 might be the D (6 bases). This receptor was taken from a man in his late teens or twenties in good health and CMV-seropositive. The CDR3 DNA reads TGCGCCAGCAACGAAGGGGGAGAAGCTTTCTTT. Encoded protein: CASNEGGEAFF. The whole variable domain, filled in from reference TRBV5-1 and TRBJ1-1, reads KAGVTQTPRYLIKTRGQQVTLSCSPISGHRSVSWYQQTPGQGLQFLFEYFSETQRNKGNFPGRFSGRQFSNSRSEMNVSTLELGDSALYLCASNEGGEAFFGQGTRLTVV.